A single sample is the source of the 21 T cell receptor beta chains below, sequenced in a study of shared clonotypes between healthy human individuals. Selected positively for CCR7 and CD45RO-negative, naive CD8 cells excluded terminally differentiated effector memory CD45RA+ cells. TCRdb's copy holds only in-frame clones and misses some; the assay was immunoSEQ multiplex PCR. This table holds over 2 million clones, approximately 95% found once. The source material was naive CD8+ T cells sorted from blood. All receptors come from a man aged 18 to 29 in good health.

The rearrangement links TRBV5-5 to TRBJ2-2, with 10 positions matching TRBD1. V was clipped by 2 bases and J by 4 bases; unmatched bases: 2. CDR1 SGHKS and CDR2 YYEKEE come from the germline V gene (reference sequence). The CDR3 covers 15 residues. The CDR3 region has the DNA TGTGCCAGCAGCTTATGGACAGGGGGCACCGGGGAGCTGTTTTTT. Protein product: CASSLWTGGTGELFF.

This chain joins TRBV27 and TRBJ2-1, with D unresolved. The CDR3 covers 16 residues. CDR1 and CDR2 (germline): MNHEY, SMNVEV (reference sequence). V shed 4 bases and J shed 0 bases, with 13 bases lying between them. In DNA, the CDR3 is TGTGCCAGCAGTTCCCCGGCATCAGGCTCCTACAATGAGCAGTTCTTC. As protein: CASSSPASGSYNEQFF.

This chain links TRBV10-3 with TRBJ1-2; 10 nucleotides align to TRBD1. Germline V lookup: CDR1 ENHRY, CDR2 SYGVKD. J lost 8 bases, V lost 6 bases, and 9 bases had no gene match. The CDR3 has 14 amino acids. The CDR3 coding sequence is TGTGCCATCAGGGAGACGGGACAGGGGACCGGCTACACCTTC. Its protein is CAIRETGQGTGYTF.

The chain employs TRBV11-2 and TRBJ2-1; D is ambiguous. The CDR3 has 12 residues. The germline CDR1 and CDR2 sequences are SGHAT and FQNNGV. The V end was cut by 5 bases, the J end by 8 bases, with 10 bases between. CDR3 residues: CASSLFFDEQFF. For the CDR3, the DNA is TGTGCCAGCAGCCTCTTCTTCGATGAGCAGTTCTTC.

The chain is built from TRBV12-1 and TRBJ1-2. TRBV12-1 is listed as a pseudogene. The CDR3 is made up of 16 amino acids. CDR3 in DNA: TGTGCCAGCAGCAGTCTGGTCACAGTAACGGGCTATGGCTACACCTTC. Its translation: CASSSLVTVTGYGYTF.

There are a few counts of this clone. Sequence at one end of the junction differs from germline and may be a read error. V and J are TRBV7-8 and TRBJ1-6; TRBD1 agrees at 10 bases. Germline V lookup: CDR1 SGHVS, CDR2 FQNEAQ. The CDR3 is 16 residues long. CDR3 residues: CHLPGDRGPRRSPLHF. The CDR3 DNA follows: TGCCATCTTCCGGGGGACAGGGGCCCTCGCAGGTCACCCCTCCACTTT. Using reference TRBV7-8 and TRBJ1-6 for the parts outside the CDR3, the full variable domain is GAGVSQSPRYKVAKRGQDVALRCDPISGHVSLFWYQQALGQGPEFLTYFQNEAQLDKSGLPSDRFFAERPEGSVSTLKIQRTQQEDSAVYLCHLPGDRGPRRSPLHFGNGTRLTVT.

The J gene is TRBJ1-1, the V gene TRBV25-1; maybe TRBD1 (6 bases). In germline, CDR1 is MGHDK, CDR2 SYGVNS. The V end was cut by 3 bases, the J end by 10 bases, with 12 bases between. This CDR3 spans 12 amino acids. CDR3 DNA: TGTGCCAGCAGTGACTCAGGGGTTAGAGCTTTCTTT. The encoded protein is CASSDSGVRAFF.

This sequence joins TRBV27 and TRBJ1-1; D remains ambiguous. V was trimmed by 8 bases and J by 5 bases, leaving 9 bases between them. The CDR3 runs to 11 residues. Germline V gene data show CDR1 as MNHEY and CDR2 as SMNVEV (reference sequence). CDR3 DNA sequence: TGTGCCAGCCTATCGGGGACTGAAGCTTTCTTT. Translating gives CASLSGTEAFF.

The gene calls are TRBV5-6 and TRBJ2-7, with D perhaps matching TRBD1 (5 bases). Per germline, CDR1 SGHDT and CDR2 YYEEEE. Trimming left V 3 bases short and J 5 bases short, with 18 bases between. This CDR3 contains 15 residues. The CDR3 sequence: CASSSLNRLGHEQYF. DNA for the CDR3: TGTGCCAGCAGCTCACTGAATCGGCTGGGGCACGAGCAGTACTTC.

This clone was found once. This rearrangement joins TRBV5-1 to TRBJ1-2; 7 bases map to TRBD1. Germline V gene data show CDR1 as SGHRS and CDR2 as YFSETQ. The junction had 17 bases not matched to a gene; V was cut back by 5 bases and J by 4 bases. The length of the CDR3 is 17 residues. The CDR3 DNA sequence: TGCGCCAGCAGGAAGGGGCAGGGGGATCTCTTTAGCTATGGCTACACCTTC. Amino acid sequence: CASRKGQGDLFSYGYTF.

This clone showed up just once. The V gene is TRBV5-4, the J gene TRBJ1-2, with unresolved D. Germline loops: CDR1 SGHNT, CDR2 YYREEE (reference sequence). The CDR3 covers 12 residues. V lost 1 base to trimming and J lost 8 bases, with 9 bases between them. CDR3 in amino acids: CASSLLPEGYTF. Here the CDR3 DNA reads TGTGCCAGCAGCTTGTTGCCGGAGGGCTACACCTTC.

The chain carries TRBV5-6 and TRBJ2-7, with a possible D match to TRBD1 (5 bases). Germline CDR1 reads SGHDT; CDR2 reads YYEEEE. The CDR3 has 14 residues. The V end lost 1 base, the J end lost 3 bases, and 11 bases lay between the germline ends. CDR3 sequence: CASSLTQVDYEQYF. The CDR3 nucleotides read TGTGCCAGCAGCTTGACACAGGTAGACTACGAGCAGTACTTC.

This chain connects TRBV7-4 to TRBJ2-3, with TRBD2 identical over 7 bases. The CDR3 is 12 residues long. Per germline, CDR1 SGHVT and CDR2 SQSDAQ. The CDR3 loop reads CLGGSETDTQYF. CDR3 coding DNA: TGTTTAGGCGGGAGTGAGACAGATACGCAGTATTTT.

Worth noting for this clone: The sample contains more than one DNA sequence encoding this CDR3. The chain combines TRBV5-4 with TRBJ2-3, with D unclear. V was cut by 2 bases and J by 0 bases, with 4 bases left in between. Per germline, CDR1 SGHNT and CDR2 YYREEE (reference sequence). The CDR3 has 13 amino acids. The CDR3 is CASSFGSTDTQYF. DNA of the CDR3: TGTGCCAGCAGCTTCGGGAGCACAGATACGCAGTATTTT.

The chain links TRBV4-3 to TRBJ1-1, with 7 bases fitting TRBD1. The CDR3 consists of 15 residues. V shed 0 bases and J 4 bases; nucleotides not matched to a gene: 5. The V gene's germline CDR1 is LGHNA and CDR2 YSLEER. The CDR3 loop reads CASSQEMAGGTEAFF. The CDR3 DNA reads as TGCGCCAGCAGCCAAGAAATGGCAGGGGGCACTGAAGCTTTCTTT.

This chain links TRBV28 with TRBJ1-2; D is uncertain. CDR1 is MDHEN, CDR2 SYDVKM, per germline. V was trimmed by 3 bases and J by 3 bases, leaving 8 bases between them. The CDR3 contains 13 residues. The CDR3 sequence: CASSLRVYYGYTF. The CDR3 nucleotides read TGTGCCAGCAGTTTGAGGGTTTACTATGGCTACACCTTC.

V is TRBV4-2 and J is TRBJ2-2, with D unclear. The CDR3 sequence is 14 residues long. Germline V CDR1 and CDR2: LGHNA, YNFKEQ. The V gene lost 1 base and the J gene lost 3 bases, with 6 bases spanning the gap. The CDR3 DNA reads as TGTGCCAGCAGCCAAGCTGAGTACACCGGGGAGCTGTTTTTT. This gives the protein CASSQAEYTGELFF.

V is TRBV5-4 and J is TRBJ2-1; D gene ambiguous. CDR1 and CDR2 from the germline V gene are SGHNT and YYREEE (reference sequence). Trimming shortened V by 1 base and J by 3 bases, and 11 bases separated the two germline ends. The CDR3 is 15 amino acids. The CDR3 loop is CASSLSGADYNEQFF. The CDR3 DNA sequence: TGTGCCAGCAGCTTGTCAGGCGCGGACTACAATGAGCAGTTCTTC.

The chain has TRBV30 and TRBJ2-3; 12 bases align to TRBD2. V shed 0 bases, J shed 8 bases, and the junction held 6 bases outside the gene matches. CDR1 is GTSNPN, CDR2 SVGIG, per germline (reference sequence). The CDR3 has 15 residues. The CDR3 bases are TGTGCCTGGAGTGTTGGACTAGCGGGGAGCACTACGCAGTATTTT. Protein: CAWSVGLAGSTTQYF.

V usage is TRBV2 and J usage is TRBJ1-2; maybe TRBD1 (5 bases). From germline, CDR1 is SNHLY and CDR2 FYNNEI. The CDR3 contains 14 residues. V was trimmed by 8 bases and J by 0 bases, leaving 13 bases between them. The DNA of the CDR3 is TGTGCCAGCGGGGACGGCGATACTAACTATGGCTACACCTTC. Translated, it gives CASGDGDTNYGYTF. Combining the CDR3 with reference TRBV2 and TRBJ1-2 gives the whole variable domain EPEVTQTPSHQVTQMGQEVILRCVPISNHLYFYWYRQILGQKVEFLVSFYNNEISEKSEIFDDQFSVERPDGSNFTLKIRSTKLEDSAMYFCASGDGDTNYGYTFGSGTRLTVV.

The rearrangement uses TRBV27 and TRBJ2-1; D gene ambiguous. The length of the CDR3 is 13 residues. Germline V gives CDR1 MNHEY, CDR2 SMNVEV (reference sequence). V was pared by 4 bases and J by 9 bases, with 13 bases between. CDR3 coding DNA: TGTGCCAGCAGTTCCTATTCCGCCCTTGAGCAGTTCTTC. Amino acids: CASSSYSALEQFF.